This entry lists 22 T cell receptor beta chains sequenced from one sample in a study of radiotherapy plus CTLA-4 blockade in lung cancer. The data were produced by immunoSEQ multiplex PCR, yet TCRdb's version contains in-frame clones alone and is incomplete. The sample includes over 85,000 clones, about 86% of them seen just once. The sequenced sample was peripheral blood, obtained from a patient treated with radiotherapy plus ipilimumab. The receptors come from a human donor with non-small cell lung cancer that progressed on radiotherapy plus ipilimumab.

This chain uses TRBV7-3 with TRBJ2-2, with a possible D match to TRBD2 (6 bases). The CDR3 contains 15 residues. V lost 6 bases and J 4 bases, leaving 15 bases between the germline ends. Germline lookup yields CDR1 SGHTA and CDR2 FQGTGA. CDR3 coding DNA: TGTGCCAGCAGAGCTTATGGGGGAGGCACCGGGGAGCTGTTTTTT. Protein sequence: CASRAYGGGTGELFF. The full variable domain, in which reference TRBV7-3 and TRBJ2-2 provide the parts outside the CDR3, is GAGVSQTPSNKVTEKGKYVELRCDPISGHTALYWYRQSLGQGPEFLIYFQGTGAADDSGLPNDRFFAVRPEGSVSTLKIQRTERGDSAVYLCASRAYGGGTGELFFGEGSRLTVL.

V is TRBV6-5 and J is TRBJ2-1; a possible D gene is TRBD2 (6 bases). CDR1 MNHEY and CDR2 SVGAGI come from the germline V gene. This CDR3 is 14 amino acids long. The V gene lost 6 bases and the J gene lost 0 bases, with 9 bases spanning the gap. Here the CDR3 DNA reads TGTGCCAGCAGGGTGGGAGGCTCCTACAATGAGCAGTTCTTC. It translates to CASRVGGSYNEQFF.

The chain couples TRBV7-9 to TRBJ2-1; D is perhaps TRBD1 (6 bases). CDR3 length: 12 amino acids. Trimming took off 5 bases at V and 8 bases at J, with 10 bases between the two ends. Germline loops: CDR1 SEHNR, CDR2 FQNEAQ (reference sequence). The chain's CDR3 is CASSQTGYEQFF. CDR3 in DNA: TGTGCCAGCAGCCAAACAGGGTATGAGCAGTTCTTC.

The V gene is TRBV5-1, the J gene TRBJ2-3; TRBD2 aligns across 10 bases. The trim removed 0 bases at V and 5 bases at J, leaving 9 bases unmatched. CDR3 size: 17 residues. Per germline, CDR1 SGHRS and CDR2 YFSETQ. For the CDR3, the DNA is TGCGCCAGCAGCTTGGCCCCTAGCGGGAGTTCGGTAGATACGCAGTATTTT. Encoded protein: CASSLAPSGSSVDTQYF. Combining the CDR3 with reference TRBV5-1 and TRBJ2-3 gives the whole variable domain KAGVTQTPRYLIKTRGQQVTLSCSPISGHRSVSWYQQTPGQGLQFLFEYFSETQRNKGNFPGRFSGRQFSNSRSEMNVSTLELGDSALYLCASSLAPSGSSVDTQYFGPGTRLTVL.

The chain combines TRBV7-2 with TRBJ2-7; D may correspond to TRBD1 or TRBD2 (6 bases each). Trimming took 4 bases from V and 5 from J, leaving 15 bases between them. This CDR3 spans 14 amino acids. Germline V gives CDR1 SGHTA, CDR2 FQGNSA. The CDR3 is CASSSRARGDEQYF. For the CDR3, the DNA is TGTGCCAGCAGCTCCAGGGCGAGGGGGGACGAGCAGTACTTC.

V is TRBV13 and J is TRBJ2-1; 9 nucleotides match TRBD2. The CDR3 covers 19 residues. Germline V CDR1 and CDR2: PRHDT, FYEKMQ (reference sequence). J lost 5 bases, V lost 0 bases, and 14 bases had no gene match. This chain's CDR3 is CASSLGLFVGTSRNNEQFF. CDR3 DNA sequence: TGTGCCAGCAGCTTAGGGTTGTTCGTCGGGACTAGCAGAAACAATGAGCAGTTCTTC.

This chain joins TRBV6-1 and TRBJ2-3; D may correspond to TRBD1 or TRBD2 (5 bases each). V gave up 2 bases and J gave up 7 bases, with 25 bases separating them. Germline V gives CDR1 MNHNS, CDR2 SASEGT. This CDR3 is built from 18 residues. The CDR3 region is CASSELARAVSGPNTQYF. CDR3 bases: TGTGCCAGCAGTGAACTAGCTAGGGCGGTTTCGGGACCCAATACGCAGTATTTT.

This chain uses TRBV19 with TRBJ2-5, with 10 bases fitting TRBD1. This CDR3 is 16 amino acids long. J was trimmed by 5 bases and V by 6 bases; bases with no gene match: 12. Germline V gives CDR1 LNHDA, CDR2 SQIVND (reference sequence). The CDR3 here is CASSSQAGTGAETQYF. CDR3 nucleotide sequence: TGTGCCAGTAGCTCACAGGCCGGGACAGGGGCCGAGACCCAGTACTTC.

The J gene is TRBJ2-5, the V gene TRBV5-4, with 8 bases fitting TRBD1. Germline values: CDR1 SGHNT, CDR2 YYREEE (reference sequence). Trimming removed 6 bases from V and 5 bases from J; junction bases left unmatched: 6. The CDR3 has 13 amino acids. The CDR3 DNA follows: TGTGCCAGCAAACCAGGGGGCGGTGAGACCCAGTACTTC. As protein: CASKPGGGETQYF.

V usage is TRBV5-1 and J usage is TRBJ2-2; D unclear. The CDR3 length is 12 residues. V gave up 6 bases and J gave up 4 bases, with 7 bases separating them. Germline V CDR1 and CDR2: SGHRS, YFSETQ. For the CDR3, the DNA is TGCGCCAGCACAGAGAGCACCGGGGAGCTGTTTTTT. This sequence encodes CASTESTGELFF.

The chain is built from TRBV6-5 and TRBJ1-2; 9 bases fit TRBD1. Looked up from germline, CDR1 is MNHEY and CDR2 is SVGAGI. After removal of 0 bases from V and 7 bases from J, the junction contained 6 bases not matched to a gene. CDR3 size: 15 residues. In DNA form, the CDR3 reads TGTGCCAGCAGTTACTCGAAGGGACAGGGCAGTGGCTACACCTTC. Protein sequence: CASSYSKGQGSGYTF.

Points on this clone: Other DNA variants within this sample encode the same CDR3. The chain uses TRBV10-2 and TRBJ2-3; 11 nucleotides line up with TRBD2. The V gene end was trimmed by 10 bases and the J gene end by 6 bases; junction bases not matched to a gene: 21. There are 18 residues in the CDR3. Germline lookup yields CDR1 WSHSY and CDR2 SAAADI. Here the CDR3 reads CATSPGVAGGPFDDTQYF. Written as DNA, the CDR3 is TGCGCCACCTCCCCGGGGGTAGCGGGAGGGCCATTTGATGATACGCAGTATTTT.

The J gene is TRBJ1-2, the V gene TRBV29-1, with D hard to call. This CDR3 is built from 10 residues. CDR1 and CDR2 from the germline V gene are SQVTM and ANQGSEA. Trimming stripped 2 bases from V and 3 bases from J, with 1 base between. The CDR3 DNA reads as TGCAGCGTTGAACACTATGGCTACACCTTC. This sequence encodes CSVEHYGYTF.

The rearrangement links TRBV30 to TRBJ2-1, with 8 bases fitting TRBD2. Per the germline V gene, CDR1 is GTSNPN and CDR2 is SVGIG (reference sequence). The CDR3 is made up of 14 amino acids. V was pared by 4 bases and J by 1 base, with 3 bases of the junction left unmatched. The CDR3 coding sequence is TGTGCCTGGAAGGGCGGGAGGTCCTACAATGAGCAGTTCTTC. It codes for CAWKGGRSYNEQFF. Drawing the rest from reference TRBV30 and TRBJ2-1, the complete variable domain is SQTIHQWPATLVQPVGSPLSLECTVEGTSNPNLYWYRQAAGRGLQLLFYSVGIGQISSEVPQNLSASRPQDRQFILSSKKLLLSDSGFYLCAWKGGRSYNEQFFGPGTRLTVL.

This chain joins TRBV9 and TRBJ2-1; TRBD2 agrees at 9 bases. The CDR3 has 14 amino acids. Germline CDR1 and CDR2: SGDLS and YYNGEE. Unmatched junction bases numbered 2, after V lost 0 bases and J lost 7 bases. This CDR3 is CASSVGGLANEQFF. DNA of the CDR3: TGTGCCAGCAGCGTAGGCGGACTAGCGAATGAGCAGTTCTTC.

The chain uses TRBV9 and TRBJ1-1, with D maybe TRBD1 (5 bases). Trimming pared 0 bases from V and 3 bases from J, leaving 9 bases between. Germline V gene lookup returns CDR1 SGDLS and CDR2 YYNGEE. The CDR3 sequence is 14 residues long. The CDR3 nucleotides are TGTGCCAGCAGCGTAGCTACGGGGGACACTGAAGCTTTCTTT. Translated, it gives CASSVATGDTEAFF.

This chain connects TRBV21-1 to TRBJ2-7; the table's D call, TRBD1, has no DNA check behind it. TRBV21-1 is noted as a pseudogene. This CDR3 has 18 residues. The CDR3 spells CASTRGGNTGTGSREQYF. CDR3 sequence (DNA): TGTGCCAGCACCCGGGGGGGAAATACCGGGACAGGGTCCCGCGAGCAGTACTTC.

This sequence joins TRBV6-1 and TRBJ1-5, with 7 bases matching TRBD1. V dropped 7 bases and J dropped 1; count of bases not matched to a gene: 1. CDR3 length equals 13 residues. Germline V CDR1 and CDR2: MNHNS, SASEGT. CDR3 sequence reads: CASTTGSNQPQHF. CDR3 DNA sequence: TGTGCCAGCACGACAGGGAGCAATCAGCCCCAGCATTTT.

The chain carries TRBV27 and TRBJ2-5, with 7 bases aligning to TRBD2. V dropped 6 bases and J dropped 5; count of bases not matched to a gene: 12. The CDR3 has 15 residues. Germline V gives CDR1 MNHEY, CDR2 SMNVEV (reference sequence). The CDR3 DNA follows: TGTGCCAGCAGACTCCAAGCGGGATCCTTCGAGACCCAGTACTTC. Its translation: CASRLQAGSFETQYF.

V and J are TRBV11-3 and TRBJ1-1; TRBD1 agrees at 8 bases. Looked up from germline, CDR1 is SGHNT and CDR2 is YENEEA. The CDR3 extends over 13 amino acids. Trimming cost V 1 base and J 8 bases; bases outside gene matches: 3. The CDR3 here is CASSLVTGEEAFF. As DNA, the CDR3 is TGTGCCAGCAGCTTAGTGACAGGGGAAGAAGCTTTCTTT.

This chain connects TRBV14 to TRBJ2-1; unclear D gene. The germline V and J ends were trimmed by 0 bases and 10 bases, with 10 bases remaining between them. Germline V gene lookup returns CDR1 SGHDN and CDR2 FVKESK. This CDR3 contains 13 residues. CDR3 DNA sequence: TGTGCCAGCAGCCAAGATTTGACTCTGGAGCAGTTCTTC. It yields the protein CASSQDLTLEQFF.

This chain connects TRBV14 to TRBJ2-5; 7 nucleotides agree with TRBD2. TRBJ2-7 matches the DNA end more closely, so the J call is doubtful. Per germline, CDR1 SGHDN and CDR2 FVKESK. This CDR3 has 15 residues. CDR3 sequence reads: CASSQGGGMSYEQYF. The CDR3 nucleotides read TGTGCCAGCAGCCAAGGGGGGGGTATGTCCTACGAGCAGTACTTC.